This TCR beta chain was recorded in a study of Ad26.COV2.S vaccination and SARS-CoV-2 variants. Whole-study findings and limits: Ad26.COV2.S recipients had broader spike-specific TCRs (P = 0.0014). The TCR breadth and depth analyses may have produced an underestimate of total T cell responses.

Points on this clone: Antigen unknown.

As to treatment: around 19 received Ad26.COV2.S at low or high dose, single or two shots; 5 received placebo; per-sample allocation not given. Repertoires come from day 63 after the first vaccine or placebo injection. In the vaccine, an Ad26 vector expressed the SARS-CoV-2 spike of the Wuhan strain. Profiled with immunoSEQ multiplex PCR; TCRdb holds only in-frame clones, not every one. The table records some 520,000 clones, around 88% of them present only once. CDR3 size: 13 residues. Germline V CDR1 and CDR2: SGHTA, FQGTGA. Between the trimmed V and J ends, which lost 2 bases and 11 bases, there was a span of 15 bases.

The sequence was obtained from a person aged 18-60 years who received the Ad26.COV2.S COVID-19 vaccine or a placebo. Sample: peripheral blood, taken in a trial of Ad26.COV2.S vaccine versus placebo. The V call is TRBV7-3, the J call TRBJ1-1; D gene ambiguous. The chain's CDR3 is CASSLASGSRAFF. CDR3 bases: TGTGCCAGCAGCTTAGCGAGCGGATCTCGGGCTTTCTTT.